These 24 T cell receptor beta chains originate from one sample sequenced in a study of CD8 T cells in Susac syndrome. With random hexamers, reverse transcription was performed on roughly 0.45 to 1 ug of RNA. TCRdb itself ran the immunoSEQ multiplex PCR reads through MiXCR, one entry per CDR3 protein. The table has 160,000 or so distinct CDR3 sequences, approximately 94% seen once. Input material: CD4+ T cells from PBMCs. These receptors were collected from a human donor with multiple sclerosis.

The rearrangement links TRBV18 to TRBJ1-2; D possibly corresponds to TRBD1 (6 bases). The CDR3 runs to 12 residues. V was shortened by 1 base and J by 11 bases, with 11 bases between the two germline ends. CDR1 and CDR2 (germline): KGHSH, LQKENI. This chain's CDR3 is CASSPLRGAYTF. CDR3 sequence (DNA): TGTGCCAGCTCACCACTCAGGGGCGCGTACACCTTC.

The rearrangement uses TRBV12-3 or TRBV12-4 and TRBJ1-4; tentatively, D is TRBD1 (5 bases). The germline V and J ends were trimmed by 1 base and 7 bases, with 13 bases remaining between them. The CDR3 is 15 amino acids. CDR3 in amino acids: CASSLGPGSGEKLFF. CDR3 sequence (DNA): TGTGCCAGCAGTTTAGGCCCAGGGTCGGGTGAAAAACTGTTTTTT.

The gene calls are TRBV24-1 and TRBJ2-1; 10 nucleotides line up with TRBD1. Trimming removed 4 bases from V and 3 bases from J; junction bases left unmatched: 5. Germline lookup yields CDR1 KGHDR and CDR2 SFDVKD. The CDR3 has 16 amino acids. CDR3 residues: CATSDADRGLYNEQFF. In DNA form, the CDR3 reads TGTGCCACCAGTGACGCCGACAGGGGGCTCTACAATGAGCAGTTCTTC.

V usage is TRBV2 and J usage is TRBJ2-7; 7 bases are a match to TRBD1. V shed 3 bases, J shed 5 bases, and the junction held 10 bases outside the gene matches. The germline V gene has CDR1 SNHLY and CDR2 FYNNEI. This CDR3 contains 15 residues. The CDR3 reads CASSDATGTGNEQYF. CDR3 nucleotide sequence: TGTGCCAGCAGTGATGCGACAGGGACCGGGAACGAGCAGTACTTC. The whole variable domain, remainder taken from reference TRBV2 and TRBJ2-7, is EPEVTQTPSHQVTQMGQEVILRCVPISNHLYFYWYRQILGQKVEFLVSFYNNEISEKSEIFDDQFSVERPDGSNFTLKIRSTKLEDSAMYFCASSDATGTGNEQYFGPGTRLTVT.

This chain links TRBV6-2 or TRBV6-3 with TRBJ2-6; 11 bases align to TRBD1. The CDR3 is made up of 18 amino acids. The V gene end was trimmed by 6 bases and the J gene end by 0 bases; junction bases not matched to a gene: 7. From germline, CDR1 is MNHEY and CDR2 SVGEGT. The CDR3 sequence: CASRPRTGGASGANVLTF. The CDR3 DNA reads TGTGCCAGCAGACCGCGGACAGGGGGCGCCTCTGGGGCCAACGTCCTGACTTTC.

The J gene is TRBJ2-1, the V gene TRBV18; possibly TRBD2 for D (6 bases). The CDR3 contains 13 residues. Deletions cut 0 bases from V and 8 bases from J, with 8 bases between. The germline gives CDR1 KGHSH, CDR2 LQKENI. CDR3 protein: CASSPPSGDEQFF. CDR3 in DNA: TGTGCCAGCTCACCACCGTCGGGGGATGAGCAGTTCTTC. The full variable domain, its missing parts supplied by reference TRBV18 and TRBJ2-1, is NAGVMQNPRHLVRRRGQEARLRCSPMKGHSHVYWYRQLPEEGLKFMVYLQKENIIDESGMPKERFSAEFPKEGPSILRIQQVVRGDSAAYFCASSPPSGDEQFFGPGTRLTVL.

This clonotype was seen just once. This chain uses TRBV5-4 with TRBJ2-5; perhaps TRBD1 as D (5 bases). The germline V gene encodes CDR1 SGHNT and CDR2 YYREEE (reference sequence). This CDR3 comprises 14 residues. V dropped 2 bases and J dropped 3 bases, with 11 bases sitting between them. The CDR3 DNA reads as TGTGCCAGCAGCTTACAGGTGGGAAAAGAGACCCAGTACTTC. It encodes CASSLQVGKETQYF.

The chain joins TRBV30 to TRBJ1-1; 9 bases are shared with TRBD1. CDR3 length equals 14 residues. The trim removed 8 bases at V and 3 bases at J, leaving 10 bases unmatched. CDR1 is GTSNPN and CDR2 is SVGIG in the germline V gene (reference sequence). For the CDR3, the DNA is TGTGCCGGAAGACCCGGGACAGGGTACACTGAAGCTTTCTTT. This codes for CAGRPGTGYTEAFF.

The rearrangement joins TRBV6-5 to TRBJ2-1; D is perhaps TRBD2 (6 bases). The V gene lost 2 bases and the J gene lost 3 bases, with 11 bases spanning the gap. This CDR3 contains 15 residues. Per the germline V gene, CDR1 is MNHEY and CDR2 is SVGAGI. CDR3 sequence (DNA): TGTGCCAGCAGTTACGGGCGGGGTATCTACAATGAGCAGTTCTTC. It translates to CASSYGRGIYNEQFF.

The rearrangement joins TRBV7-9 to TRBJ2-7; a weak D match, TRBD1 (5 bases). CDR1 is SEHNR and CDR2 is FQNEAQ in the germline V gene (reference sequence). Trimming took 1 base from V and 10 from J, leaving 8 bases between them. This CDR3 is 11 amino acids long. DNA of the CDR3: TGTGCCAGCAGCTTAGAGGGGCGACAGTACTTC. Its translation: CASSLEGRQYF.

The chain is built from TRBV11-2 and TRBJ2-5; D possibly uses TRBD1 or TRBD2 (5 bases each). With 4 bases removed from V and 2 bases from J, the gap between germline ends came to 11 bases. This CDR3 comprises 14 residues. Germline values: CDR1 SGHAT, CDR2 FQNNGV. CDR3 loop: CASSSLRGQETQYF. For the CDR3, the DNA is TGTGCCAGCAGCTCCTTGAGGGGACAAGAGACCCAGTACTTC.

As concerns this clonotype: One end of the junction varies from germline; a read error may be responsible. This chain links TRBV3-1 with TRBJ1-6; perhaps TRBD1 as D (5 bases). Germline loops: CDR1 LGHDT, CDR2 YNNKEL (reference sequence). The CDR3 totals 13 residues. The CDR3 reads CASSQGLADAGDF. CDR3 bases: TGTGCCAGCAGCCAAGGCTTGGCAGATGCGGGGGACTTT.

The chain couples TRBV6-6 to TRBJ2-7; 7 positions agree with TRBD1. The V gene end was trimmed by 5 bases and the J gene end by 0 bases; junction bases not matched to a gene: 4. Germline loops: CDR1 MNHNY, CDR2 SVGAGI (reference sequence). The CDR3 has 14 amino acids. The CDR3 here is CASSVDRRSYEQYF. The DNA of the CDR3 is TGTGCCAGCAGTGTGGACAGGCGCTCCTACGAGCAGTACTTC.

This chain connects TRBV3-1 to TRBJ1-1; 7 bases map to TRBD1. V lost 4 bases to trimming and J lost 4 bases; unmatched junction nucleotides: 3. There are 13 residues in the CDR3. Germline values: CDR1 LGHDT, CDR2 YNNKEL (reference sequence). CDR3 nucleotide sequence: TGTGCCAGCAGCCCAAGACAGGGCACTGAAGCTTTCTTT. Protein: CASSPRQGTEAFF.

The chain couples TRBV7-2 to TRBJ1-5; D gene ambiguous. CDR3 size: 13 residues. Trimming took 5 bases from V and 1 from J, leaving 6 bases between them. The germline CDR1 and CDR2 sequences are SGHTA and FQGNSA. In DNA, the CDR3 is TGTGCCAGCAGCGTTATAAGCAATCAGCCCCAGCATTTT. Protein: CASSVISNQPQHF.

J is TRBJ2-1 and V is TRBV30, with 10 bases identical to TRBD2. The J segment lost 4 bases and the V segment lost 5 bases, leaving 8 bases of the junction unmatched. The germline V gene has CDR1 GTSNPN and CDR2 SVGIG (reference sequence). The CDR3 extends over 15 amino acids. As DNA, the CDR3 is TGTGCCTGGGGTCCCGGGACTAGCGATTACAATGAGCAGTTCTTC. This encodes CAWGPGTSDYNEQFF.

This clonotype was counted a single time. This chain links TRBV27 with TRBJ2-7, with D maybe TRBD1 (6 bases). CDR3 size: 13 residues. The germline V and J ends were trimmed by 4 bases and 5 bases, with 12 bases remaining between them. Germline V gene sequence: CDR1 MNHEY, CDR2 SMNVEV (reference sequence). The CDR3 region has the DNA TGTGCCAGCAGTTCTCCCCCAGGGGACGAGCAGTACTTC. Translation gives CASSSPPGDEQYF.

The V call is TRBV5-1, the J call TRBJ2-7; TRBD2 aligns across 15 bases. The J segment lost 1 base and the V segment lost 4 bases, leaving 3 bases of the junction unmatched. The CDR3 runs 16 residues. Germline assignment: CDR1 SGHRS and CDR2 YFSETQ. The CDR3 reads CASSGGLAGGSYEQYF. For the CDR3, the DNA is TGCGCCAGCAGCGGGGGACTAGCGGGAGGATCCTACGAGCAGTACTTC.

This rearrangement joins TRBV7-2 to TRBJ2-7; D gene unclear. V lost 3 bases to trimming and J lost 3 bases, with 15 bases between them. Germline values: CDR1 SGHTA, CDR2 FQGNSA. The CDR3 is 15 amino acids. The CDR3 sequence is CASSFDHLGLYEQYF. The CDR3 region has the DNA TGTGCCAGCAGCTTTGACCACCTCGGGCTCTACGAGCAGTACTTC.

The chain is built from TRBV18 and TRBJ2-5; 8 nucleotides agree with TRBD1. Germline trimming cut 9 bases from V and 2 bases from J; bases unmatched to any gene: 5. The germline V gene has CDR1 KGHSH and CDR2 LQKENI. The CDR3 consists of 13 residues. CDR3 loop: CASSRDRQETQYF. CDR3 sequence (DNA): TGTGCCAGTTCCCGGGACAGGCAAGAGACCCAGTACTTC.

V and J are TRBV4-1 and TRBJ2-7; no clear D. The CDR3 spans 12 residues. CDR1 MGHRA and CDR2 YSYEKL come from the germline V gene. V was trimmed by 3 bases and J by 0 bases, leaving 3 bases between them. This chain's CDR3 is CASSQDSYEQYF. The CDR3 DNA reads as TGCGCCAGCAGCCAGGACTCCTACGAGCAGTACTTC.

J is TRBJ2-1 and V is TRBV20-1, with 9 bases fitting TRBD2. V dropped 4 bases and J dropped 4; count of bases not matched to a gene: 2. This CDR3 has 13 residues. CDR1 and CDR2 from the germline V gene are DFQATT and SNEGSKA (reference sequence). CDR3 in DNA: TGCAGTGCTACAAGCGGGAGGTACAATGAGCAGTTCTTC. This translates into CSATSGRYNEQFF.

The chain couples TRBV12-3 or TRBV12-4 to TRBJ1-2; D possibly corresponds to TRBD1 (5 bases). The CDR3 sequence is 13 residues long. V was shortened by 3 bases and J by 4 bases, with 9 bases between the two germline ends. CDR3 region: CASSFRQIYGYTF. The DNA of the CDR3 is TGTGCCAGCAGTTTTCGACAGATCTATGGCTACACCTTC.

The J gene is TRBJ1-3, the V gene TRBV14; D is uncertain. Trimming took 2 bases from V and 2 from J, leaving 7 bases between them. The CDR3 runs to 14 residues. The germline gives CDR1 SGHDN, CDR2 FVKESK. CDR3: CASSQNTAGNTIYF. Written as DNA, the CDR3 is TGTGCCAGCAGCCAAAACACGGCTGGAAACACCATATATTTT.